This TCR beta chain appears in the sequencing data of a study of T-cell memory formation after mild COVID-19. Overall study results and limits: Researchers report contracting CD4+ clones mostly in CM and EM, with CD8+ clones in EMRA.

This clonotype was observed a handful of times. Its antigen remains unidentified. TCRdb reanalysed the 5' RACE reads using MiXCR and keeps one entry per CDR3 protein. The data hold fewer than 650,000 distinct CDR3 sequences, with 20% to 25% observed a single time. What was sequenced was PBMCs or a T cell subset sorted from them (not recorded which). The source of this sequence is an adult woman who had mild COVID-19 (a few samples of this study predate the infection). Cell type and time point are not known.

CDR3 protein: CASGWDGGMYNEQFF. The CDR3 DNA reads as TGCGCCAGCGGCTGGGACGGGGGGATGTACAATGAGCAGTTCTTC. The chain couples TRBV5-1 to TRBJ2-1; 7 bases match TRBD2. J gave up 4 bases and V 7 bases, and 11 bases lay outside the gene matches. CDR1 SGHRS and CDR2 YFSETQ come from the germline V gene. The CDR3 has 15 amino acids.